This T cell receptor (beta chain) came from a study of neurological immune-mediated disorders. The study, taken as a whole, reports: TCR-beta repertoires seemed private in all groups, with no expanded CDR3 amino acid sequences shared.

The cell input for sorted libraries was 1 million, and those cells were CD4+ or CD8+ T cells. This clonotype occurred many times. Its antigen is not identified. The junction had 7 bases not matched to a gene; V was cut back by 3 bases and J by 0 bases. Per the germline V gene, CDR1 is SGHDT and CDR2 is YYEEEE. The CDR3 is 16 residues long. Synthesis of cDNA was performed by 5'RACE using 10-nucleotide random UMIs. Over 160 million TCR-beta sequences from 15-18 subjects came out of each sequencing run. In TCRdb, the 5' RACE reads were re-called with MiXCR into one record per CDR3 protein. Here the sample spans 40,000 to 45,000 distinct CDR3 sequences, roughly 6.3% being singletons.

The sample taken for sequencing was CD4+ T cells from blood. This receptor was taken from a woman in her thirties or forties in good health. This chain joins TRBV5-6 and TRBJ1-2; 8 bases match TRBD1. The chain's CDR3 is CASSWGDRRTNYGYTF. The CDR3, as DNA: TGTGCCAGCAGCTGGGGGGACAGGAGGACTAACTATGGCTACACCTTC.